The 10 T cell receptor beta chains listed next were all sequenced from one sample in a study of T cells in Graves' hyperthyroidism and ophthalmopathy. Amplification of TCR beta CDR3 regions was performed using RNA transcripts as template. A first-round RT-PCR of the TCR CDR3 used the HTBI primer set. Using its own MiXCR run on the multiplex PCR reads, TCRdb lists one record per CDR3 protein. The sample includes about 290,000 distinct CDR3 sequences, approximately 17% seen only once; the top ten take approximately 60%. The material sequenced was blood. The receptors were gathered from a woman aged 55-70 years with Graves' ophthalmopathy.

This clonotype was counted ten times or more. The CDR3 is CASSLDTGPLEQYF. For the CDR3, the DNA is TGCGCCAGCAGCTTGGATACAGGACCTCTCGAGCAGTACTTC. The chain is built from TRBV5-1 and TRBJ2-7; D might be TRBD1 (5 bases). V was shortened by 0 bases and J by 6 bases, with 13 bases between the two germline ends. Germline CDR1 reads SGHRS; CDR2 reads YFSETQ. The CDR3 is made up of 14 amino acids.

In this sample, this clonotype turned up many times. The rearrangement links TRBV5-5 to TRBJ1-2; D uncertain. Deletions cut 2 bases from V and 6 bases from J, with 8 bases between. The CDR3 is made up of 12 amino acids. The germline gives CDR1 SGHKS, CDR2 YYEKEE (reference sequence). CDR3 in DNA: TGTGCCAGCAGCTTAGGGCAAGATGGCTACACCTTC. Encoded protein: CASSLGQDGYTF.

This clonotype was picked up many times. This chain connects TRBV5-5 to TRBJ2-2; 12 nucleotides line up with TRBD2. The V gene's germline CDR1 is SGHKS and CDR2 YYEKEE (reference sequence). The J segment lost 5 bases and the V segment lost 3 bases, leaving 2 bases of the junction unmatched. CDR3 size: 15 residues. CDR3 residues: CASSSGLAGTGELFF. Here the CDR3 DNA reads TGTGCCAGCAGCTCCGGACTAGCGGGGACCGGGGAGCTGTTTTTT.

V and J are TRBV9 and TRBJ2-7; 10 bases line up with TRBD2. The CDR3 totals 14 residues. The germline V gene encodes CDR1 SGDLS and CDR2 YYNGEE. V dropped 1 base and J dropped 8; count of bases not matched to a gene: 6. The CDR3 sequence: CASSVISSGGQQYF. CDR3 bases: TGTGCCAGCAGCGTAATAAGTAGCGGGGGGCAGCAGTACTTC.

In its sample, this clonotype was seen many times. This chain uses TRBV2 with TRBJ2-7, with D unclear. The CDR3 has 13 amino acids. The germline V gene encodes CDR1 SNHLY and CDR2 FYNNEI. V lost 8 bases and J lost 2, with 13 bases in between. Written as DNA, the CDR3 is TGTGCCAGCTCCATTCCGGTAACCTACGAGCAGTACTTC. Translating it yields CASSIPVTYEQYF.

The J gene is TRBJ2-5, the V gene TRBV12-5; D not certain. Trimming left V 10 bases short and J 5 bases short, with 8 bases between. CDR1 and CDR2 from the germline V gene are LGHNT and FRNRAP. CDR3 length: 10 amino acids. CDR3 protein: CAILRETQYF. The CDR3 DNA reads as TGTGCTATATTAAGGGAGACCCAGTACTTC.

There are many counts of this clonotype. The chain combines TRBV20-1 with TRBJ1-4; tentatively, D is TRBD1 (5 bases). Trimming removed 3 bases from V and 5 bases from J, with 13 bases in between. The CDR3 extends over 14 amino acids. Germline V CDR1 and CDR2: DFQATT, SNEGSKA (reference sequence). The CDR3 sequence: CSARTGTENEKLFF. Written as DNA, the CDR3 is TGCAGTGCTAGGACCGGGACGGAGAATGAAAAACTGTTTTTT.

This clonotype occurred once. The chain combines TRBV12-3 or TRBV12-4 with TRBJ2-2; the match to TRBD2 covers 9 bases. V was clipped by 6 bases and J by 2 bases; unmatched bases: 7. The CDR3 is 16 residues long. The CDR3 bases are TGTGCCAGCAGCCCTCGTAGCGGGGGAAACACCGGGGAGCTGTTTTTT. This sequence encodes CASSPRSGGNTGELFF.

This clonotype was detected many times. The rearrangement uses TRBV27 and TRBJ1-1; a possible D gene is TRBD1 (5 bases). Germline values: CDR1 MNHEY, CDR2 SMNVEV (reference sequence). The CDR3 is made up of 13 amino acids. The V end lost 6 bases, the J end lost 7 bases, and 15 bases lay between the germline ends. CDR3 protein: CASSQRGEGEAFF. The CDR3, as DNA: TGTGCCAGCAGCCAAAGAGGGGAGGGTGAAGCTTTCTTT.

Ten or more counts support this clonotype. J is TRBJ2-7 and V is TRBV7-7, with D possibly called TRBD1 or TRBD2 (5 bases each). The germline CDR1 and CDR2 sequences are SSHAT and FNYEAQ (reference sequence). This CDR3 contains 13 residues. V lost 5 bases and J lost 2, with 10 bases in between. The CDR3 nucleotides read TGTGCCAGCAGCCCGGGACCTGCCTACGAGCAGTACTTC. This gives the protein CASSPGPAYEQYF.